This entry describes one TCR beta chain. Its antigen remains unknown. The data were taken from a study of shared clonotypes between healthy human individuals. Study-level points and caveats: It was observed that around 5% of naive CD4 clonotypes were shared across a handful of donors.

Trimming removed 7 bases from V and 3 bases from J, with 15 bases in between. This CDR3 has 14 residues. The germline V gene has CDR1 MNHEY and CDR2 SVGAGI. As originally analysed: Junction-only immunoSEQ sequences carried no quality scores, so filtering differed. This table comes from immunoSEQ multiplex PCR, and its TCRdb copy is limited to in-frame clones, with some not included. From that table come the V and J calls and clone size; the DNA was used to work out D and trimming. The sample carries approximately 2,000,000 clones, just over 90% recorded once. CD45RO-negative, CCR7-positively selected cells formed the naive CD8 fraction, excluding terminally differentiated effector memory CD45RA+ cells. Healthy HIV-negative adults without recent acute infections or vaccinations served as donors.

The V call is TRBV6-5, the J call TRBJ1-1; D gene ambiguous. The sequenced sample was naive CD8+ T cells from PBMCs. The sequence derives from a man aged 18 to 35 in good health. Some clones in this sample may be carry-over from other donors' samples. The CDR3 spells CASNPATVDTEAFF. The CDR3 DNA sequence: TGTGCCAGCAATCCAGCAACGGTGGACACTGAAGCTTTCTTT.